The 19 T cell receptor beta chains reported below all come from one sample, sequenced in a study of identical twins. Each CDR3 protein is one row after TCRdb ran MiXCR on the 5' RACE reads. The sample consists of roughly 750,000 distinct CDR3 sequences, roughly 20% of them appearing once. This sample was also put to use in a study of T cells expressing NK-cell markers.

Material for sequencing was PBMCs. All receptors come from a woman under 30 in good health.

As to this clonotype: One end of the junction varies from germline; a read error may be responsible. V is TRBV2 and J is TRBJ1-1; 10 bases align to TRBD1. Germline V gene data show CDR1 as SNHLY and CDR2 as FYNNEI. The CDR3 is 14 amino acids. The CDR3: CASSQGQGNAEAFF. Written as DNA, the CDR3 is TGTGCCAGCAGCCAGGGACAGGGGAACGCTGAAGCTTTCTTT.

The rearrangement uses TRBV3-1 and TRBJ2-5, with 7 bases matching TRBD2. From germline, CDR1 is LGHDT and CDR2 YNNKEL (reference sequence). J lost 5 bases, V lost 0 bases, and 3 bases had no gene match. CDR3 length: 14 amino acids. The CDR3 DNA reads TGTGCCAGCAGCCAAGAGGGGGGGAGTGAGACCCAGTACTTC. Translated: CASSQEGGSETQYF.

This clonotype was seen a handful of times. The CDR3 is CASSPPTGQRESTTGELFF. DNA for the CDR3: TGTGCCAGCAGCCCACCGACAGGGCAGCGGGAGTCGACCACCGGGGAGCTGTTTTTT. J is TRBJ2-2 and V is TRBV11-1; D perhaps matches TRBD2 (8 bases). The CDR3 runs to 19 residues. CDR1 is SGHAT, CDR2 FQDESV, per germline (reference sequence). Trimming removed 5 bases from V and 4 bases from J, with 26 bases in between.

DNA for the CDR3: TGTGCCAGCAGCGTAGCTGGGAATTCACCCCTCCACTTT. It yields the protein CASSVAGNSPLHF. The chain is built from TRBV9 and TRBJ1-6; D is undetermined. The CDR3 extends over 13 amino acids. Trimming stripped 0 bases from V and 7 bases from J, with 5 bases between. Germline CDR1 is SGDLS and CDR2 is YYNGEE.

This clonotype was found a few times. This rearrangement joins TRBV3-1 to TRBJ2-7; D is possibly TRBD2 (6 bases). CDR1 and CDR2 from the germline V gene are LGHDT and YNNKEL (reference sequence). The length of the CDR3 is 15 residues. V dropped 4 bases and J dropped 6 bases, with 19 bases sitting between them. The CDR3 nucleotides read TGTGCCAGCAGCCTAGATCCGGGACTTGAGGCCGAGCAGTACTTC. This gives the protein CASSLDPGLEAEQYF.

V is TRBV20-1 and J is TRBJ2-5; the D gene is possibly TRBD2 (6 bases). CDR1 and CDR2 from the germline V gene are DFQATT and SNEGSKA (reference sequence). V gave up 4 bases and J gave up 4 bases, with 7 bases separating them. This CDR3 has 11 amino acids. The CDR3 bases are TGCAGTGCTAAAGCGGGAGAGACCCAGTACTTC. Translation: CSAKAGETQYF.

This clonotype was seen a handful of times. V is TRBV12-3 or TRBV12-4 and J is TRBJ2-4; D unclear. The CDR3 has 13 amino acids. Trimming stripped 3 bases from V and 6 bases from J, with 9 bases between. CDR3 sequence reads: CASSFRVGNIQYF. Here the CDR3 DNA reads TGTGCCAGCAGTTTTCGGGTCGGAAACATTCAGTACTTC.

The rearrangement joins TRBV10-3 to TRBJ1-1; tentatively, D is TRBD1 (5 bases). Per the germline V gene, CDR1 is ENHRY and CDR2 is SYGVKD. V lost 10 bases and J 6 bases, leaving 21 bases between the germline ends. The CDR3 spans 14 residues. The CDR3 coding sequence is TGTGCCACCTGGACTGCCACAGGTCATGCTGAAGCTTTCTTT. It specifies CATWTATGHAEAFF.

The table lists this clonotype with a few counts. The genes are TRBV3-1 and TRBJ2-1, with D possibly TRBD2 on 6 matching bases. The germline V and J ends were trimmed by 5 bases and 9 bases, with 17 bases remaining between them. The CDR3 covers 14 residues. Germline V CDR1 and CDR2: LGHDT, YNNKEL (reference sequence). The CDR3 bases are TGTGCCAGCAGCGCGACTAGGGTCTTTAGTGAGCAGTTCTTC. Its translation is CASSATRVFSEQFF.

Only a few counts were recorded for this clonotype. Written as DNA, the CDR3 is TGTGCCAGCAGCTCGACCCCAGTACAAAACACCGGGGAGCTGTTTTTT. This encodes CASSSTPVQNTGELFF. The V and J genes are TRBV7-2 and TRBJ2-2; D not certain. This CDR3 has 16 amino acids. V was shortened by 4 bases and J by 2 bases, with 14 bases between the two germline ends. From germline, CDR1 is SGHTA and CDR2 FQGNSA. Based on the CDR3 plus reference TRBV7-2 and TRBJ2-2, the full variable domain is GAGVSQSPSNKVTEKGKDVELRCDPISGHTALYWYRQSLGQGLEFLIYFQGNSAPDKSGLPSDRFSAERTGGSVSTLTIQRTQQEDSAVYLCASSSTPVQNTGELFFGEGSRLTVL.

The CDR3 DNA reads TGTGCCAGCAGCGCCGGACAGGGAGCGGAAAAACTGTTTTTT. This sequence encodes CASSAGQGAEKLFF. The rearrangement joins TRBV9 to TRBJ1-4, with 8 bases identical to TRBD1. V lost 3 bases and J lost 8; bases outside the gene matches: 6. There are 14 residues in the CDR3. CDR1 is SGDLS and CDR2 is YYNGEE in the germline V gene.

The rearrangement links TRBV5-6 to TRBJ1-4; D unclear. The CDR3 has 12 residues. The germline gives CDR1 SGHDT, CDR2 YYEEEE. V was clipped by 0 bases and J by 10 bases, with 7 bases between them. For the CDR3, the DNA is TGTGCCAGCAGCTTGGAATTGGGAAAACTGTTTTTT. It is translated as CASSLELGKLFF.

This clonotype was detected a few times. The CDR3 bases are TGCGCCAGCAGTGAGGGAGGGGTGTGGAGTGAGCAGTTCTTC. This encodes CASSEGGVWSEQFF. The chain carries TRBV10-1 and TRBJ2-1; tentatively, D is TRBD2 (6 bases). The germline V and J ends were trimmed by 2 bases and 9 bases, with 14 bases remaining between them. Germline V gene lookup returns CDR1 WNHNN and CDR2 SYGVQD (reference sequence). The length of the CDR3 is 14 residues.

Only a few counts were recorded for this clonotype. The V and J genes are TRBV20-1 and TRBJ2-3, with D possibly matching TRBD2 (5 bases). Trimming shortened V by 2 bases and J by 5 bases, and 8 bases separated the two germline ends. CDR3 size: 12 residues. From germline, CDR1 is DFQATT and CDR2 SNEGSKA (reference sequence). Written as DNA, the CDR3 is TGCAGTGCTAGAAGCGGCGAAGATACGCAGTATTTT. Translated, it gives CSARSGEDTQYF.

V usage is TRBV27 and J usage is TRBJ1-2, with D possibly matching TRBD1 (5 bases). V dropped 2 bases and J dropped 7 bases, with 11 bases sitting between them. The CDR3 runs 13 residues. CDR1 MNHEY and CDR2 SMNVEV come from the germline V gene (reference sequence). This CDR3 is CASSLNRYSGYTF. DNA of the CDR3: TGTGCCAGCAGTTTAAACAGGTACTCTGGCTACACCTTC.

This sequence joins TRBV12-3 or TRBV12-4 and TRBJ2-1; 8 nucleotides agree with TRBD2. J lost 0 bases, V lost 7 bases, and 5 bases had no gene match. The CDR3 runs to 15 residues. The DNA of the CDR3 is TGTGCCAGCACCCTAGCGGGCGTCTCCTACAATGAGCAGTTCTTC. It translates to CASTLAGVSYNEQFF.

This clonotype has more than one count but fewer than ten. The chain is built from TRBV7-2 and TRBJ2-3, with 9 bases fitting TRBD1. Looked up from germline, CDR1 is SGHTA and CDR2 is FQGNSA. The CDR3 length is 17 residues. J lost 2 bases, V lost 1 base, and 7 bases had no gene match. The CDR3 sequence is CASSLGGQGIFTDTQYF. CDR3 nucleotides: TGTGCCAGCAGCTTAGGGGGACAGGGTATCTTCACAGATACGCAGTATTTT.

This clonotype was seen repeatedly, ten times or more. The chain has TRBV7-2 and TRBJ2-7; TRBD2 matches 11 bases. Germline loops: CDR1 SGHTA, CDR2 FQGNSA. Germline trimming cut 4 bases from V and 3 bases from J; bases unmatched to any gene: 2. CDR3 length: 14 residues. CDR3 coding DNA: TGTGCCAGCAGCTCCGGACTAGCGGGCTACGAGCAGTACTTC. The encoded protein is CASSSGLAGYEQYF.

This clonotype appeared a few times. In nucleotides, the CDR3 is TGTGCCACCAGTGATCCAGATTCCGATACGCAGTATTTT. Amino acids: CATSDPDSDTQYF. The rearrangement uses TRBV24-1 and TRBJ2-3; D gene uncertain. The CDR3 spans 13 residues. The V end lost 3 bases, the J end lost 6 bases, and 9 bases lay between the germline ends. Per germline, CDR1 KGHDR and CDR2 SFDVKD.